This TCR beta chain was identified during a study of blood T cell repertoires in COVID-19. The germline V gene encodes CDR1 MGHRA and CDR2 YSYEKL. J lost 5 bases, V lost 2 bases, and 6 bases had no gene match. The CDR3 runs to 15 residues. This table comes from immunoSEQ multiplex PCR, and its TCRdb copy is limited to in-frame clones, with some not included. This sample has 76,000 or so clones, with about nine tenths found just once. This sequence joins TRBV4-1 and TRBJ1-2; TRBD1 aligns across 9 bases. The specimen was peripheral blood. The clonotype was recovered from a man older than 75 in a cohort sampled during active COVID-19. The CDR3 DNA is TGCGCCAGCAGCCAACCGGGGACAGGGAGGTATGGCTACACCTTC. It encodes CASSQPGTGRYGYTF.